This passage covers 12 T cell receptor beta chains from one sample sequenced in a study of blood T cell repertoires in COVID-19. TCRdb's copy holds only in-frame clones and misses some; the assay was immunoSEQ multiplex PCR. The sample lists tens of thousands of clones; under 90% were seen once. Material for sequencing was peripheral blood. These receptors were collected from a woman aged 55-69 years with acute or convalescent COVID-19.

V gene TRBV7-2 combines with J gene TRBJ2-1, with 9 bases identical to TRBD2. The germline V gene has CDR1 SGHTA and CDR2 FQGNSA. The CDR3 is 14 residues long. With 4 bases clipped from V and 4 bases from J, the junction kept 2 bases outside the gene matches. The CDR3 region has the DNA TGTGCCAGCAGCTCAAGCGGGGGGTACAATGAGCAGTTCTTC. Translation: CASSSSGGYNEQFF.

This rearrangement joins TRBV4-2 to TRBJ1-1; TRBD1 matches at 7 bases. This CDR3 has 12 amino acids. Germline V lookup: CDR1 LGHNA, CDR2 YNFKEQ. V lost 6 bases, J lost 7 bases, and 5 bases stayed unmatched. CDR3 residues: CASRGGTDEAFF. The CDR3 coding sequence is TGTGCCAGCAGAGGCGGGACAGATGAAGCTTTCTTT.

The CDR3 nucleotides are TGTGCCAGTAAACGCGGGAGGGAAGAGACCCAGTACTTC. This encodes CASKRGREETQYF. The rearrangement links TRBV19 to TRBJ2-5; 9 bases match TRBD2. Per the germline V gene, CDR1 is LNHDA and CDR2 is SQIVND (reference sequence). CDR3 length: 13 residues. J gave up 3 bases and V 7 bases, and 3 bases lay outside the gene matches. Full variable domain (rest looked up from reference TRBV19 and TRBJ2-5): DGGITQSPKYLFRKEGQNVTLSCEQNLNHDAMYWYRQDPGQGLRLIYYSQIVNDFQKGDIAEGYSVSREKKESFPLTVTSAQKNPTAFYLCASKRGREETQYFGPGTRLLVL.

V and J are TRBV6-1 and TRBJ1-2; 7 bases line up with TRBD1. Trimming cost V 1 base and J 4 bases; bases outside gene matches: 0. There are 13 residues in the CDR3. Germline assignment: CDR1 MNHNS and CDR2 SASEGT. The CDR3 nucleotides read TGTGCCAGCAGTGAAGGACAGGGCTATGGCTACACCTTC. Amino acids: CASSEGQGYGYTF.

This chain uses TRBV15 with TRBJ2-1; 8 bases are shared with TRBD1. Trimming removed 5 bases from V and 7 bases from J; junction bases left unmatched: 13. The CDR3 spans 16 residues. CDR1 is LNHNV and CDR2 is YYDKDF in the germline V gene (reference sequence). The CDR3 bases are TGTGCCACCAGCGGTGCCGGACAGGGTATTACGAATGAGCAGTTCTTC. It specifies CATSGAGQGITNEQFF.

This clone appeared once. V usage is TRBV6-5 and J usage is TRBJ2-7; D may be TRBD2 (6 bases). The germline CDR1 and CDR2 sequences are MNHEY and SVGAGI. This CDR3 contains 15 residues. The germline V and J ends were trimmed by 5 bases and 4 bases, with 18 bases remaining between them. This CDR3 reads CASSLLDGGNYEQYF. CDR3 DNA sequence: TGTGCCAGCAGTCTCCTGGACGGGGGTAATTACGAGCAGTACTTC.

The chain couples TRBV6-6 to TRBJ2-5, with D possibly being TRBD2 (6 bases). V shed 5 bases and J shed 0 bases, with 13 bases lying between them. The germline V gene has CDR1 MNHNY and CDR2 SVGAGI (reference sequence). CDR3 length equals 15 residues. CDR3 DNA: TGTGCCAGCAGTCGCGGGAATTCGTACCAAGAGACCCAGTACTTC. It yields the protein CASSRGNSYQETQYF.

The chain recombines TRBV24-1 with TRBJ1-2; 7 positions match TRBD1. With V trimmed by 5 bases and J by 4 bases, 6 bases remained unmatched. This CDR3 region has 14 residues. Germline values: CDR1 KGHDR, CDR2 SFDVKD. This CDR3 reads CATSADRAPYGYTF. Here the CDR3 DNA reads TGTGCCACCAGTGCCGACAGGGCTCCCTATGGCTACACCTTC.

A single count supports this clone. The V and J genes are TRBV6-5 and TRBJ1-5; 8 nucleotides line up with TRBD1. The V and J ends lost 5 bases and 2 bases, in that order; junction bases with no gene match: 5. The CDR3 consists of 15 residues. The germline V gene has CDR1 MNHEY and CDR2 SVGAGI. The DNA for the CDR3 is TGTGCCAGCAGTCTAGACAGGGGAGGCAATCAGCCCCAGCATTTT. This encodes CASSLDRGGNQPQHF.

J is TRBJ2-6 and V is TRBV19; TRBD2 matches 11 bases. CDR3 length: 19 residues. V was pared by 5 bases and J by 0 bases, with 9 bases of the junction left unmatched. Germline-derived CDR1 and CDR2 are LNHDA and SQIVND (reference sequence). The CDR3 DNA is TGTGCCAGTAGTGCCCGACTAGCGGGATTGAGCTCTGGGGCCAACGTCCTGACTTTC. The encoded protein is CASSARLAGLSSGANVLTF.

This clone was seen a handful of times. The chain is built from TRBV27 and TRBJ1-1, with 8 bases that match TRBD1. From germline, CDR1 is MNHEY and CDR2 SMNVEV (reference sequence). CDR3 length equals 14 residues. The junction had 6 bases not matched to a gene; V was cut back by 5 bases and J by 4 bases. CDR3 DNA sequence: TGTGCCAGCAGTCGAACAGGGGGAGGCACTGAAGCTTTCTTT. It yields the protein CASSRTGGGTEAFF.

The CDR3 DNA sequence: TGTGCCAGCTCACCAGACGGACAGGGGATAGGGTATGGCTACACCTTC. It encodes CASSPDGQGIGYGYTF. The rearrangement joins TRBV18 to TRBJ1-2, with 9 nucleotides matching TRBD1. V dropped 2 bases and J dropped 5; count of bases not matched to a gene: 9. The CDR3 length is 16 residues. Per the germline V gene, CDR1 is KGHSH and CDR2 is LQKENI.